Many counts were recorded for the clone carrying this T cell receptor beta chain. V was shortened by 7 bases and J by 5 bases, with 12 bases between the two germline ends. CDR1 is SGHNT, CDR2 YENEEA, per germline. This CDR3 has 13 amino acids. The source of the sample is a study of identical twins. TCRdb re-analysed the 5' RACE reads in MiXCR, keeping a single row per CDR3 protein. The sample contains roughly 240,000 distinct CDR3 sequences, 7.5% of which appear only once. These data were likewise used in another study, on yellow fever vaccine responses in identical twins.

This sequence originates from a woman younger than 30 in good health. The chain joins TRBV11-3 to TRBJ2-1; TRBD2 might be the D (6 bases). The specimen was CD8+ T cells sorted from blood. CDR3 sequence: CASKAPGDNEQFF. CDR3 nucleotide sequence: TGTGCCAGCAAAGCACCGGGGGACAATGAGCAGTTCTTC.